This TCR beta chain was documented in a study of blood T cell repertoires in COVID-19. Looking at the study overall: COVID-19 samples from acute and convalescent phases originated in the United States, Italy and Spain.

Here immunoSEQ multiplex PCR was the method, and the copy in TCRdb shows in-frame clones only, minus some. The sample has about 260,000 clones; less than 85% are singletons. The specimen sequenced was peripheral blood. This TCR was sampled from a man between 60 and 75 years old who had recovered from COVID-19.

CDR3 coding DNA: TGTGCCAGCAGCTTAGGTGCAAGGGGATACCAAGAGACCCAGTACTTC. Translating it yields CASSLGARGYQETQYF. The V gene is TRBV11-3, the J gene TRBJ2-5, with D maybe TRBD1 (5 bases). CDR3 length: 16 residues. V lost 1 base, J lost 0 bases, and 12 bases lay in between. Germline lookup yields CDR1 SGHNT and CDR2 YENEEA. The full variable domain, rest sourced from reference TRBV11-3 and TRBJ2-5, is EAGVVQSPRYKIIEKKQPVAFWCNPISGHNTLYWYLQNLGQGPELLIRYENEEAVDDSQLPKDRFSAERLKGVDSTLKIQPAELGDSAVYLCASSLGARGYQETQYFGPGTRLLVL.